The 11 T cell receptor beta chains in this list originate from one sample, sequenced in a study of T cell changes during pregnancy in multiple sclerosis. Using immunoSEQ multiplex PCR, the repertoire was profiled, and TCRdb retains in-frame clones only, with some absent. The table lists tens of thousands of clones, 80% to 95% of them singletons. The material sequenced was peripheral blood, taken after pregnancy. These receptors were taken from a female donor with multiple sclerosis, enrolled in a pregnancy study.

The rearrangement uses TRBV18 and TRBJ2-7, with D possibly TRBD1 on 7 matching bases. The CDR3 is 16 residues long. V was shortened by 6 bases and J by 3 bases, with 21 bases between the two germline ends. Germline lookup yields CDR1 KGHSH and CDR2 LQKENI. In nucleotides, the CDR3 is TGTGCCAGCTCTAACCGGGACTCCCAGGGGGGCTACGAGCAGTACTTC. Protein: CASSNRDSQGGYEQYF.

This sequence joins TRBV27 and TRBJ1-2, with 7 bases fitting TRBD1. Germline V lookup: CDR1 MNHEY, CDR2 SMNVEV (reference sequence). V lost 2 bases, J lost 6 bases, and 9 bases stayed unmatched. The CDR3 sequence is 15 residues long. CDR3 sequence: CASSLTGARGDGYTF. The CDR3 DNA reads as TGTGCCAGCAGTTTAACAGGGGCCCGTGGTGATGGCTACACCTTC.

This chain uses TRBV14 with TRBJ2-7; TRBD1 matches at 7 bases. Germline-derived CDR1 and CDR2 are SGHDN and FVKESK. V gave up 0 bases and J gave up 10 bases; unmatched junction bases: 3. The CDR3 consists of 12 residues. Here the CDR3 reads CASSQEGTVQYF. CDR3 sequence (DNA): TGTGCCAGCAGCCAAGAAGGGACAGTTCAGTACTTC. The full variable domain, completed using reference TRBV14 and TRBJ2-7, is EAGVTQFPSHSVIEKGQTVTLRCDPISGHDNLYWYRRVMGKEIKFLLHFVKESKQDESGMPNNRFLAERTGGTYSTLKVQPAELEDSGVYFCASSQEGTVQYFGPGTRLTVT.

The CDR3 sequence: CASSPRRGLDTQYF. The DNA of the CDR3 is TGTGCCAGCAGCCCCCGAAGGGGGCTAGATACGCAGTATTTT. J is TRBJ2-3 and V is TRBV11-2, with TRBD1 matching over 7 bases. V was pared by 5 bases and J by 5 bases, with 7 bases of the junction left unmatched. The CDR3 is made up of 14 amino acids. Germline loops: CDR1 SGHAT, CDR2 FQNNGV.

The rearrangement uses TRBV18 and TRBJ1-5; D unclear. Germline V lookup: CDR1 KGHSH, CDR2 LQKENI. Trimming cost V 2 bases and J 3 bases, with 17 bases left between them. The CDR3 spans 17 residues. CDR3 sequence: CASSPTGPGGVNQPQHF. In DNA, the CDR3 is TGTGCCAGCTCACCAACCGGGCCAGGAGGAGTCAATCAGCCCCAGCATTTT.

The V and J genes are TRBV7-3 and TRBJ1-1, with a possible D match to TRBD1 (6 bases). From germline, CDR1 is SGHTA and CDR2 FQGTGA. This CDR3 spans 14 amino acids. V dropped 5 bases and J dropped 1 base, with 11 bases sitting between them. For the CDR3, the DNA is TGTGCCAGCAGCCAGGGGAGAGCGAACACTGAAGCTTTCTTT. This gives the protein CASSQGRANTEAFF.

The J gene is TRBJ1-1, the V gene TRBV7-9; 10 bases match TRBD1. CDR1 and CDR2 (germline): SEHNR, FQNEAQ (reference sequence). The junction had 13 bases not matched to a gene; V was cut back by 2 bases and J by 4 bases. This CDR3 has 18 residues. The chain's CDR3 is CASSLRGQGRAIGTEAFF. As DNA, the CDR3 is TGTGCCAGCAGCTTACGGGGACAGGGGCGCGCGATTGGCACTGAAGCTTTCTTT.

This clone appeared once. This chain connects TRBV6-6 to TRBJ2-4; perhaps TRBD1 as D (6 bases). Germline loops: CDR1 MNHNY, CDR2 SVGAGI (reference sequence). V lost 8 bases, J lost 6 bases, and 11 bases lay in between. The CDR3 length is 12 residues. CDR3 DNA sequence: TGTGCCAGCGGGACATCGGGAAACATTCAGTACTTC. Encoded protein: CASGTSGNIQYF.

The gene calls are TRBV7-9 and TRBJ1-6; possibly TRBD1 for D (6 bases). The germline V gene encodes CDR1 SEHNR and CDR2 FQNEAQ (reference sequence). The CDR3 contains 17 residues. V was shortened by 4 bases and J by 4 bases, with 17 bases between the two germline ends. Written as DNA, the CDR3 is TGTGCCAGCAGCTGGGGACACCCAGAGGGGTATAATTCACCCCTCCACTTT. Translation gives CASSWGHPEGYNSPLHF.

This chain connects TRBV6-5 to TRBJ1-6; 7 nucleotides agree with TRBD1. V was clipped by 2 bases and J by 7 bases; unmatched bases: 2. The CDR3 extends over 14 amino acids. CDR1 is MNHEY and CDR2 is SVGAGI in the germline V gene. In nucleotides, the CDR3 is TGTGCCAGCAGTTACAGGGGGCGAAATTCACCCCTCCACTTT. This codes for CASSYRGRNSPLHF.

The chain combines TRBV5-6 with TRBJ1-2, with D perhaps TRBD1 (5 bases). CDR3 size: 14 residues. The V end was cut by 4 bases, the J end by 8 bases, with 18 bases between. Per germline, CDR1 SGHDT and CDR2 YYEEEE. This CDR3 reads CASSPGWGRVGYTF. The CDR3 coding sequence is TGTGCCAGCAGCCCGGGCTGGGGCAGGGTCGGCTACACCTTC.